This TCR beta chain was sequenced in a study of OX40 agonist ivuxolimab in advanced cancers. For the study at large: Allowance was made for prior anti-PD-1, anti-PD-L1 or anti-CTLA-4 therapy, and about 44% had some.

Using immunoSEQ multiplex PCR, the repertoire was profiled, and TCRdb retains in-frame clones only, with some absent. In the table there are some 80,000 clones, around 88% of which are singletons. Between the trimmed V and J ends, which lost 4 bases and 1 base, there was a span of 4 bases. The V gene's germline CDR1 is MNHNY and CDR2 SVGAGI (reference sequence). This CDR3 has 12 residues. V and J are TRBV6-6 and TRBJ1-1, with no clear D. The receptor comes from an adult with an advanced solid tumor such as melanoma, head and neck, liver or kidney cancer. Sequencing was performed on CD4+ or CD8+ T cells sorted from blood, taken in a trial of the OX40 agonist ivuxolimab. CDR3 loop: CASSWENTEAFF. Written as DNA, the CDR3 is TGTGCCAGCAGTTGGGAGAACACTGAAGCTTTCTTT.